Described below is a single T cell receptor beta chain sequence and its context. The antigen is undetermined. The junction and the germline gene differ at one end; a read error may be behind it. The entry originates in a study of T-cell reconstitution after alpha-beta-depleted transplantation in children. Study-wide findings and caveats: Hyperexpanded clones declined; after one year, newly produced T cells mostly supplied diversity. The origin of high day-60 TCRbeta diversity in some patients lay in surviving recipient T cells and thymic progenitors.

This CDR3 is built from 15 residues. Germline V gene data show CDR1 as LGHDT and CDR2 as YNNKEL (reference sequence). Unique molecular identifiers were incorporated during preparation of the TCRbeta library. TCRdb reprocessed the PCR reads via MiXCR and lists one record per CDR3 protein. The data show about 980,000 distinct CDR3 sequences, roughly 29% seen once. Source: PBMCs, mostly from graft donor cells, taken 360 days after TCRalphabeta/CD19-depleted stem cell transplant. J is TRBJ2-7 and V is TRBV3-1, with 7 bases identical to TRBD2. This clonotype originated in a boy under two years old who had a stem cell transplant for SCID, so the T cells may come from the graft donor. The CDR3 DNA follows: TGCGCCAGCAGCCAAGATTGGACTAGTACAGACGAGCAGTACTTC. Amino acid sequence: CASSQDWTSTDEQYF.